These 32 T cell receptor beta chains were all obtained from the same sample, sequenced in a study of vaccination and CD4 T cells after COVID-19. TCRdb processed the PCR reads anew with MiXCR; each CDR3 protein has one entry. The profile shows roughly 18,000 distinct CDR3 sequences, under 80% of them singletons. The sample in question was CD4+ T cells from blood, obtained before SARS-CoV-2 vaccination. These receptors originate from a human donor who had recovered from COVID-19.

The J gene is TRBJ2-3, the V gene TRBV24-1; 7 bases are shared with TRBD2. The CDR3 consists of 16 residues. Per the germline V gene, CDR1 is KGHDR and CDR2 is SFDVKD. V shed 3 bases, J shed 7 bases, and the junction held 12 bases outside the gene matches. The CDR3: CATSDRSGNPYNTQYF. CDR3 bases: TGTGCCACCAGTGATCGAAGCGGGAACCCCTACAATACGCAGTATTTT.

This chain uses TRBV6-2 or TRBV6-3 with TRBJ2-3; D is unresolved. Trimming left V 5 bases short and J 5 bases short, with 11 bases between. CDR3 length equals 13 residues. From germline, CDR1 is MNHEY and CDR2 SVGEGT. CDR3 nucleotides: TGTGCCAGCAGTGATCGTGTGGAAGATACGCAGTATTTT. It codes for CASSDRVEDTQYF.

The chain combines TRBV4-1 with TRBJ1-4; D call uncertain. From germline, CDR1 is MGHRA and CDR2 YSYEKL. Trimming cost V 2 bases and J 8 bases, with 21 bases left between them. The CDR3 loop spans 17 amino acids. The CDR3 DNA reads as TGCGCCAGCAGCCAATATGTCATTTTCGGGGTCGGAGAAAAACTGTTTTTT. As protein: CASSQYVIFGVGEKLFF.

This clonotype was counted between two and nine times. The chain couples TRBV10-3 to TRBJ2-5; D is perhaps TRBD2 (5 bases). CDR1 is ENHRY and CDR2 is SYGVKD in the germline V gene. V gave up 0 bases and J gave up 2 bases, with 16 bases separating them. The CDR3 consists of 17 residues. In DNA, the CDR3 is TGTGCCATCAGTGAGTCGAGAGGGTCGGGAAAGCAAGAGACCCAGTACTTC. It codes for CAISESRGSGKQETQYF.

The chain is built from TRBV20-1 and TRBJ1-6; D gene uncertain. V was shortened by 0 bases and J by 6 bases, with 18 bases between the two germline ends. Germline assignment: CDR1 DFQATT and CDR2 SNEGSKA (reference sequence). The CDR3 has 17 residues. CDR3 in amino acids: CSARDGSAVSLNSPLHF. The CDR3 nucleotides read TGCAGTGCTAGAGATGGCTCAGCCGTCAGCCTTAATTCACCCCTCCACTTT.

This clonotype was seen once. V usage is TRBV19 and J usage is TRBJ2-3; 10 bases agree with TRBD2. V gave up 6 bases and J gave up 4 bases; unmatched junction bases: 7. Germline-derived CDR1 and CDR2 are LNHDA and SQIVND (reference sequence). This CDR3 comprises 15 residues. The CDR3 DNA is TGTGCCAGTAGCCCCCTAGCGGGAGCGGCAGATACGCAGTATTTT. As protein: CASSPLAGAADTQYF.

The V and J genes are TRBV20-1 and TRBJ1-1, with a weak D call TRBD1 (6 bases). CDR1 and CDR2 (germline): DFQATT, SNEGSKA (reference sequence). The CDR3 is made up of 14 amino acids. V lost 6 bases and J 1 base, leaving 15 bases between the germline ends. For the CDR3, the DNA is TGCAGTGCAGCCCGGGGGCCGCCGAACACTGAAGCTTTCTTT. It translates to CSAARGPPNTEAFF.

This chain joins TRBV20-1 and TRBJ2-3, with 8 bases aligning to TRBD2. Looked up from germline, CDR1 is DFQATT and CDR2 is SNEGSKA (reference sequence). J lost 3 bases, V lost 6 bases, and 5 bases had no gene match. The CDR3 loop spans 13 amino acids. CDR3 sequence: CSARSGSTDTQYF. DNA for the CDR3: TGCAGTGCGAGAAGCGGGAGTACAGATACGCAGTATTTT.

This clonotype came up once. The CDR3 reads CSARRDRVITEAFF. The CDR3 coding sequence is TGCAGTGCTAGACGGGACAGGGTAATCACTGAAGCTTTCTTT. The chain couples TRBV20-1 to TRBJ1-1; 9 nucleotides match TRBD1. The V and J ends lost 2 bases and 4 bases, in that order; junction bases with no gene match: 5. The germline V gene has CDR1 DFQATT and CDR2 SNEGSKA (reference sequence). The CDR3 contains 14 residues.

V is TRBV7-8 and J is TRBJ1-5; unclear D gene. The CDR3 is 17 amino acids. V was trimmed by 4 bases and J by 0 bases, leaving 16 bases between them. Germline V lookup: CDR1 SGHVS, CDR2 FQNEAQ. CDR3 bases: TGTGCCAGCAGCTCTACGGACGCCTATTATAGCAATCAGCCCCAGCATTTT. Translated: CASSSTDAYYSNQPQHF.

The chain is built from TRBV19 and TRBJ1-1; 10 positions agree with TRBD1. Trimming removed 8 bases from V and 4 bases from J; junction bases left unmatched: 7. The CDR3 has 14 amino acids. CDR1 is LNHDA and CDR2 is SQIVND in the germline V gene (reference sequence). DNA for the CDR3: TGTGCCAGTTTCGAGACAGGGGGCGTCACTGAAGCTTTCTTT. It specifies CASFETGGVTEAFF.

The chain joins TRBV20-1 to TRBJ2-3; D is possibly TRBD1 (6 bases). Trimming removed 3 bases at V and 8 bases at J, with 9 bases between. In germline, CDR1 is DFQATT, CDR2 SNEGSKA (reference sequence). This CDR3 is 11 amino acids long. The CDR3 reads CSARAGVTQYF. CDR3 bases: TGCAGTGCTAGGGCAGGGGTTACGCAGTATTTT.

This sequence joins TRBV2 and TRBJ2-1, with 13 positions matching TRBD2. Germline CDR1 reads SNHLY; CDR2 reads FYNNEI. The CDR3 totals 15 residues. Trimming took 6 bases from V and 9 from J; bases not matched to a gene: 8. DNA for the CDR3: TGTGCCAGCAGCCTTACTAGCGGGAGGGCCGGTGAGCAGTTCTTC. Its translation: CASSLTSGRAGEQFF.

V and J are TRBV2 and TRBJ2-2; D might be TRBD2 (6 bases). Trimming pared 6 bases from V and 7 bases from J, leaving 9 bases between. The CDR3 contains 12 residues. Per germline, CDR1 SNHLY and CDR2 FYNNEI. CDR3 sequence reads: CASRRLGGELFF. DNA for the CDR3: TGTGCCAGCAGGAGACTAGGCGGGGAGCTGTTTTTT.

This chain joins TRBV28 and TRBJ1-2; D unresolved. CDR3 length: 13 residues. Trimming cost V 3 bases and J 4 bases, with 9 bases left between them. CDR1 is MDHEN and CDR2 is SYDVKM in the germline V gene. In nucleotides, the CDR3 is TGTGCCAGCAGTTTCTATCGCAGCTATGGCTACACCTTC. Protein: CASSFYRSYGYTF.

The chain combines TRBV20-1 with TRBJ2-1; 10 nucleotides line up with TRBD2. V trimming: 0 bases; J trimming: 0 bases; junction bases outside the gene matches: 2. This CDR3 has 16 amino acids. Germline assignment: CDR1 DFQATT and CDR2 SNEGSKA (reference sequence). CDR3 nucleotides: TGCAGTGCTAGAGAAGCTAGCGGGAGCTCCTACAATGAGCAGTTCTTC. Its protein product is CSAREASGSSYNEQFF.

The chain employs TRBV29-1 and TRBJ2-1, with 8 bases aligning to TRBD1. V gave up 2 bases and J gave up 3 bases; unmatched junction bases: 3. The CDR3 runs to 14 residues. Per germline, CDR1 SQVTM and CDR2 ANQGSEA. CDR3 region: CSVEQGASYNEQFF. In DNA form, the CDR3 reads TGCAGCGTTGAACAGGGGGCTAGCTACAATGAGCAGTTCTTC.

This clonotype came up a few times. This chain uses TRBV15 with TRBJ2-5; 11 positions agree with TRBD2. V lost 3 bases to trimming and J lost 1 base; unmatched junction nucleotides: 4. Germline V lookup: CDR1 LNHNV, CDR2 YYDKDF (reference sequence). The CDR3 totals 16 residues. CDR3 bases: TGTGCCACCAGCAGTCGACTAGCGGGAAGCCAAGAGACCCAGTACTTC. Translating gives CATSSRLAGSQETQYF.

This rearrangement joins TRBV7-2 to TRBJ2-2; no firm D call. V was clipped by 0 bases and J by 5 bases, with 16 bases between them. This CDR3 comprises 17 residues. Germline V gives CDR1 SGHTA, CDR2 FQGNSA. CDR3 nucleotides: TGTGCCAGCAGCTTAGCCCCGCCAGTGGTTGGGACCGGGGAGCTGTTTTTT. Translated: CASSLAPPVVGTGELFF.

There are a few counts of this clonotype. The V and J genes are TRBV6-2 or TRBV6-3 and TRBJ2-7, with TRBD1 matching 9 bases. Trimming removed 0 bases from V and 8 bases from J; junction bases left unmatched: 5. There are 14 residues in the CDR3. The germline V gene has CDR1 MNHEY and CDR2 SVGEGT. Written as DNA, the CDR3 is TGTGCCAGCAGTTACTCGATGGGACAGGGCAAGCAGTACTTC. This sequence encodes CASSYSMGQGKQYF.

The rearrangement joins TRBV2 to TRBJ2-5, with D perhaps TRBD1 (5 bases). From germline, CDR1 is SNHLY and CDR2 FYNNEI. The CDR3 loop spans 15 amino acids. Trimming took off 8 bases at V and 5 bases at J, with 21 bases between the two ends. DNA for the CDR3: TGTGCCAGCTCCGATGGAAATCAGGGTTTCGAGACCCAGTACTTC. Protein: CASSDGNQGFETQYF.

The V call is TRBV6-1, the J call TRBJ1-5; D not resolved. Trimming shortened V by 6 bases and J by 2 bases, and 17 bases separated the two germline ends. The V gene's germline CDR1 is MNHNS and CDR2 SASEGT. The CDR3 runs to 16 residues. In DNA, the CDR3 is TGTGCCAGCAGCCGGGATCGAACTTCGGGCAATCAGCCCCAGCATTTT. Its translation: CASSRDRTSGNQPQHF.

The chain carries TRBV20-1 and TRBJ1-1; a possible D gene is TRBD1 (6 bases). Per the germline V gene, CDR1 is DFQATT and CDR2 is SNEGSKA (reference sequence). The CDR3 has 11 amino acids. Trimming removed 6 bases at V and 7 bases at J, with 12 bases between. CDR3 sequence: CSARSDSEAFF. Here the CDR3 DNA reads TGCAGTGCCCGCTCGGACAGTGAAGCTTTCTTT.

V usage is TRBV2 and J usage is TRBJ2-3; TRBD2 matches 11 bases. Losses at the gene ends were 7 bases for V and 3 bases for J; bases not matched to a gene: 9. The CDR3 is 16 residues long. Germline CDR1 is SNHLY and CDR2 is FYNNEI. CDR3 DNA: TGTGCCAGCAAGGATCTGACTAGCGGGGCTACAGATACGCAGTATTTT. It codes for CASKDLTSGATDTQYF. Full variable domain (outside the CDR3, taken from reference TRBV2 and TRBJ2-3): EPEVTQTPSHQVTQMGQEVILRCVPISNHLYFYWYRQILGQKVEFLVSFYNNEISEKSEIFDDQFSVERPDGSNFTLKIRSTKLEDSAMYFCASKDLTSGATDTQYFGPGTRLTVL.

This chain links TRBV6-1 with TRBJ2-2; 10 bases are a match to TRBD2. CDR1 and CDR2 from the germline V gene are MNHNS and SASEGT. Trimming cost V 6 bases and J 2 bases; bases outside gene matches: 9. This CDR3 is built from 17 residues. DNA for the CDR3: TGTGCCAGCAGATGGCACGGGACTAGCGCCAACACCGGGGAGCTGTTTTTT. It translates to CASRWHGTSANTGELFF.

The rearrangement joins TRBV6-5 to TRBJ1-1; D not resolved. Trimming removed 4 bases at V and 1 base at J, with 13 bases between. In germline, CDR1 is MNHEY, CDR2 SVGAGI. The CDR3 contains 15 residues. The CDR3 protein is CASSFAISRNTEAFF. The CDR3 DNA is TGTGCCAGCAGTTTTGCGATATCAAGGAACACTGAAGCTTTCTTT.

This rearrangement joins TRBV4-1 to TRBJ2-1, with D perhaps TRBD2 (5 bases). The CDR3 spans 14 residues. V was shortened by 4 bases and J by 8 bases, with 15 bases between the two germline ends. The germline V gene encodes CDR1 MGHRA and CDR2 YSYEKL. CDR3 coding DNA: TGCGCCAGCAGCCCTCCAATGGCTAGCTATGAGCAGTTCTTC. This codes for CASSPPMASYEQFF.

This clonotype was detected a few times. The rearrangement uses TRBV28 and TRBJ1-4, with 7 nucleotides matching TRBD1. Germline values: CDR1 MDHEN, CDR2 SYDVKM. Trimming at V came to 5 bases and at J to 3 bases, leaving 3 bases not matched to a gene. The CDR3 covers 14 residues. CDR3 residues: CASSLTGPNEKLFF. CDR3 DNA: TGTGCCAGCAGTCTGACAGGGCCTAATGAAAAACTGTTTTTT.

The rearrangement links TRBV30 to TRBJ2-7; 7 nucleotides align to TRBD1. Germline V gives CDR1 GTSNPN, CDR2 SVGIG (reference sequence). The CDR3 runs 15 residues. The ends lost 6 bases at V and 0 bases at J; junction bases unmatched: 11. The DNA for the CDR3 is TGTGCCTGCCACCCTCCAGGGACAGCCTCCTACGAGCAGTACTTC. Encoded protein: CACHPPGTASYEQYF. Full variable domain (rest looked up from reference TRBV30 and TRBJ2-7): SQTIHQWPATLVQPVGSPLSLECTVEGTSNPNLYWYRQAAGRGLQLLFYSVGIGQISSEVPQNLSASRPQDRQFILSSKKLLLSDSGFYLCACHPPGTASYEQYFGPGTRLTVT.

This clonotype was counted a few times. The V call is TRBV2, the J call TRBJ2-2; D is possibly TRBD2 (5 bases). Germline V CDR1 and CDR2: SNHLY, FYNNEI. This CDR3 has 13 amino acids. V lost 5 bases, J lost 3 bases, and 7 bases lay in between. For the CDR3, the DNA is TGTGCCAGCAGTATGAGGGACACCGGGGAGCTGTTTTTT. Translated, it gives CASSMRDTGELFF.

The genes are TRBV19 and TRBJ2-5, with a tentative D call TRBD1 (6 bases). This CDR3 is 14 amino acids long. V gave up 3 bases and J gave up 2 bases, with 10 bases separating them. CDR1 and CDR2 from the germline V gene are LNHDA and SQIVND (reference sequence). The CDR3 is CASSIRGAQETQYF. The CDR3 region has the DNA TGTGCCAGTAGTATCAGGGGAGCGCAAGAGACCCAGTACTTC.

J is TRBJ1-2 and V is TRBV28; a possible D gene is TRBD1 (6 bases). CDR3 length: 14 amino acids. CDR1 and CDR2 from the germline V gene are MDHEN and SYDVKM. The ends were cut back, 5 bases at V and 4 bases at J, with 14 bases in the middle. The CDR3 DNA reads TGTGCCAGCAGTAAATCACAGGGAAGCTATGGCTACACCTTC. Translation: CASSKSQGSYGYTF.